This TCR beta chain appears in the sequencing data of a study of shared clonotypes between healthy human individuals. TCRdb keeps only in-frame clones here, not all; method: immunoSEQ multiplex PCR. The sample consists of fewer than 650,000 clones, 76% of them appearing once. Germline loops: CDR1 WSHSY, CDR2 SAAADI. This CDR3 spans 14 amino acids. V lost 6 bases and J lost 7, with 19 bases in between. The genes are TRBV10-2 and TRBJ2-7, with D perhaps assigned TRBD1 or TRBD2 (6 bases each). This receptor was obtained from a woman between 40 and 50 years old in good health. Some clones in this sample may be carry-over from other donors' samples. The sample was PBMCs. CDR3 DNA sequence: TGCGCCAGCAGGAGTGAGGGGGGCCCCTTTGAGCAGTACTTC. Its translation is CASRSEGGPFEQYF.